This TCR beta chain originates from a study of blood T cell repertoires in COVID-19. Study-wide background: The United States, Italy and Spain provided the acute and convalescent COVID-19 samples. T cells, B-cell-depleted T cells, or PBMCs provided the cDNA or gDNA that served as material.

Authors' data handling: Amplification from reference gene primers served as the basis for estimated nucleated cell counts. Some clones are missing from TCRdb's copy, which holds only in-frame ones; the method was immunoSEQ multiplex PCR. The V and J calls and clone size were taken over from that table, and D and trimming were inferred from the DNA. Among around 300,000 clones listed, 90% were seen once. V lost 3 bases to trimming and J lost 0 bases; unmatched junction nucleotides: 4. Germline loops: CDR1 DFQATT, CDR2 SNEGSKA (reference sequence). This CDR3 has 16 amino acids. The study recruited people aged about 18 to 89 years across approximately 24 US areas.

What was sequenced was PBMCs or T cells enriched from blood (not recorded which). This chain uses TRBV20-1 with TRBJ2-6; the match to TRBD1 covers 8 bases. The TCR sequence derives from a woman aged 18-35 years with acute COVID-19. The CDR3 spells CSASGQGISGANVLTF. Written as DNA, the CDR3 is TGCAGTGCTAGTGGACAGGGTATCTCTGGGGCCAACGTCCTGACTTTC.